This T cell receptor (beta chain) was sequenced in a study of PD-1 blockade in classical Hodgkin lymphoma. Looking at the study overall: The patients were dosed with nivolumab 3 mg/kg, infused intravenously every 2 weeks. General study results and limits: Patients with an early start, nivolumab under 1 year after ASCT, were excluded. Reported findings placed baseline TCR diversity lower in newly diagnosed patients (compared with healthy donors).

Per the germline V gene, CDR1 is SNHLY and CDR2 is FYNNEI. CDR3 size: 14 residues. Trimming pared 2 bases from V and 4 bases from J, leaving 12 bases between. This clone was seen a handful of times. Its matching antigen is unknown. Some clones are missing from TCRdb's copy, which holds only in-frame ones; the method was immunoSEQ multiplex PCR. The sample lists 25,000 to 35,000 clones; approximately 87% were seen once. All patients experienced relapse after autologous stem cell transplantation, and brentuximab vedotin exposure was variable. The V call is TRBV2, the J call TRBJ2-7, with D perhaps TRBD1 or TRBD2 (7 bases each). The sequence was collected from a human donor with classical Hodgkin lymphoma. The sequenced sample was peripheral blood mononuclear cells (PBMCs), obtained before the second cycle of nivolumab. CDR3 in amino acids: CASSESRGGYEQYF. The CDR3 bases are TGTGCCAGCAGTGAATCCAGGGGGGGATACGAGCAGTACTTC.